The 8 T cell receptor beta chains presented below share a single source sample, sequenced in a study of T cells in Graves' hyperthyroidism and ophthalmopathy. Amplification of TCR beta CDR3 regions used RNA as the template. The HTBI set primed first-round TCR CDR3 RT-PCR. Using its own MiXCR run on the multiplex PCR reads, TCRdb lists one record per CDR3 protein. The sample has nearly 750,000 distinct CDR3 sequences, roughly 32% seen once. The specimen sequenced was blood. These receptors came from a woman in her thirties or forties with Graves' hyperthyroidism.

This chain uses TRBV5-5 with TRBJ2-7; D possibly matches TRBD1 or TRBD2 (6 bases each). Germline CDR1 reads SGHKS; CDR2 reads YYEKEE (reference sequence). The CDR3 has 16 amino acids. V lost 0 bases and J lost 4, with 17 bases in between. As DNA, the CDR3 is TGTGCCAGCAGCTTGGATCACGGGGGCGGCACTTACGAGCAGTACTTC. Residues: CASSLDHGGGTYEQYF.

This clonotype was seen only a few times. V gene TRBV5-1 combines with J gene TRBJ1-2; 7 nucleotides align to TRBD1. After removal of 4 bases from V and 5 bases from J, the junction contained 14 bases not matched to a gene. The CDR3 is 16 amino acids. Germline V CDR1 and CDR2: SGHRS, YFSETQ. CDR3: CASSPHVTGQVYGYTF. CDR3 in DNA: TGCGCCAGCAGCCCCCACGTGACAGGGCAAGTTTATGGCTACACCTTC.

This chain connects TRBV29-1 to TRBJ2-1; D may be TRBD1 (6 bases). This CDR3 has 13 amino acids. V shed 5 bases and J shed 9 bases, with 17 bases lying between them. The germline CDR1 and CDR2 sequences are SQVTM and ANQGSEA. The CDR3 region is CSVSIQGAGEQFF. The CDR3 DNA reads TGCAGCGTTTCCATACAGGGCGCGGGTGAGCAGTTCTTC.

The chain is built from TRBV5-1 and TRBJ1-1; maybe TRBD1 (6 bases). This CDR3 has 13 amino acids. Germline CDR1 is SGHRS and CDR2 is YFSETQ. Trimming stripped 4 bases from V and 6 bases from J, with 13 bases between. CDR3 sequence (DNA): TGCGCCAGCAGCAGGGGGAATTTCGCTGAAGCTTTCTTT. This gives the protein CASSRGNFAEAFF.

With respect to this clonotype: A read error may be the cause here, since a much bigger clone is one base away. The chain combines TRBV7-2 with TRBJ1-6; D is uncertain. The CDR3 has 12 amino acids. Germline V gene lookup returns CDR1 SGHTA and CDR2 FQGNSA. V was clipped by 3 bases and J by 7 bases, with 4 bases between them. CDR3: CASSFWNSPLHF. CDR3 DNA sequence: TGTGCCAGCAGCTTTTGGAATTCACCCCTCCACTTT. Filled out from reference TRBV7-2 and TRBJ1-6, the complete variable domain reads GAGVSQSPSNKVTEKGKDVELRCDPISGHTALYWYRQSLGQGLEFLIYFQGNSAPDKSGLPSDRFSAERTGGSVSTLTIQRTQQEDSAVYLCASSFWNSPLHFGNGTRLTVT.

The chain joins TRBV10-3 to TRBJ2-2, with D perhaps matching TRBD2 (5 bases). V lost 2 bases, J lost 8 bases, and 6 bases lay in between. Germline assignment: CDR1 ENHRY and CDR2 SYGVKD. This CDR3 contains 12 residues. The DNA for the CDR3 is TGTGCCATCAGTGAGCGCGGGGGGGAGCTGTTTTTT. It specifies CAISERGGELFF.

The V gene is TRBV28, the J gene TRBJ1-6; TRBD1 is a possible D gene (6 bases). The V end was cut by 8 bases, the J end by 1 base, with 18 bases between. This CDR3 spans 17 amino acids. Germline CDR1 is MDHEN and CDR2 is SYDVKM. This chain's CDR3 is CASGVAGGASYNSPLHF. The CDR3 DNA sequence: TGTGCCAGCGGCGTGGCCGGGGGCGCATCCTATAATTCACCCCTCCACTTT.

V and J are TRBV12-3 or TRBV12-4 and TRBJ1-3; D is ambiguous. The CDR3 runs 14 residues. The V end lost 8 bases, the J end lost 0 bases, and 11 bases lay between the germline ends. This chain's CDR3 is CASEGILSGNTIYF. The CDR3 DNA follows: TGTGCCAGCGAGGGAATCCTCTCTGGAAACACCATATATTTT.